The T cell receptor (beta chain) under discussion was sequenced for a study of shared clonotypes between healthy human individuals. Turning to the study itself: The plates for each donor numbered three CD4 naive, three CD4 memory, two CD8 naive and one CD8 memory. Study-wide results and caveats: Naive subsets usually exceeded memory subsets in estimated richness.

The CDR3 has 16 residues. Germline V gene sequence: CDR1 KGHSH, CDR2 LQKENI. The ends were cut back, 3 bases at V and 2 bases at J, with 14 bases in the middle. This clone showed up just a few times. Its antigen is unknown. The protocol was immunoSEQ multiplex PCR, while the TCRdb copy is restricted to in-frame clones and leaves out a portion. The table records approximately 650,000 clones, about 95% of them present only once. CD45RO-negative, CCR7-positively selected cells formed the naive CD8 fraction, excluding terminally differentiated effector memory CD45RA+ cells. Donors comprised healthy HIV-negative adults lacking recent acute infections or vaccinations. The donor cohort consisted entirely of Caucasian adults residing in Nashville, Tennessee.

V is TRBV18 and J is TRBJ2-1; tentatively, D is TRBD1 (6 bases). The source is a woman aged 30 to 39 in good health. The sample consisted of naive CD8+ T cells sorted from blood. The CDR3 protein is CASSPTKTGPYNEQFF. CDR3 bases: TGTGCCAGCTCACCCACGAAGACAGGCCCCTACAATGAGCAGTTCTTC.